A single sample gave rise to the 25 T cell receptor beta chains below, sequenced in a study of T cell responses to AZD1222 COVID-19 vaccine. Sequencing was performed with immunoSEQ multiplex PCR; in TCRdb, only in-frame clones are kept and a portion is missing. The table lists 150,000 or so clones, approximately 90% of them singletons, with around 4% in the top ten. Sequences were derived from peripheral blood, sampled on day 0 of AZD1222 vaccination. These receptors were collected from an adult in good health.

The CDR3 bases are TGTGCCAGCAGTCTTAGCGGGAGCAATGAGCAGTTCTTC. Translation: CASSLSGSNEQFF. V usage is TRBV14 and J usage is TRBJ2-1, with 9 nucleotides matching TRBD2. V dropped 6 bases and J dropped 6; count of bases not matched to a gene: 3. This CDR3 is 13 amino acids long. Germline CDR1 is SGHDN and CDR2 is FVKESK.

The CDR3 sequence is CASSKVAGAGDRNEQFF. CDR3 coding DNA: TGTGCCAGCAGCAAAGTCGCAGGAGCGGGAGACCGCAATGAGCAGTTCTTC. V and J are TRBV7-3 and TRBJ2-1; 8 bases agree with TRBD2. V was pared by 5 bases and J by 6 bases, with 15 bases of the junction left unmatched. The CDR3 runs to 17 residues. Germline V lookup: CDR1 SGHTA, CDR2 FQGTGA.

This rearrangement joins TRBV5-1 to TRBJ2-2, with D maybe TRBD2 (5 bases). CDR3 length: 12 amino acids. Per the germline V gene, CDR1 is SGHRS and CDR2 is YFSETQ. The V end lost 4 bases, the J end lost 5 bases, and 6 bases lay between the germline ends. CDR3 bases: TGCGCCAGCAGCCGGGGAACCGGGGAGCTGTTTTTT. Amino acid sequence: CASSRGTGELFF.

The V and J genes are TRBV7-2 and TRBJ2-7; 8 bases line up with TRBD1. V lost 5 bases, J lost 0 bases, and 6 bases stayed unmatched. Germline V gives CDR1 SGHTA, CDR2 FQGNSA. This CDR3 contains 15 residues. The CDR3 coding sequence is TGTGCCAGCAGCCTACGACAGGGGAGCTCCTACGAGCAGTACTTC. This sequence encodes CASSLRQGSSYEQYF.

This chain uses TRBV7-9 with TRBJ2-2; D is undetermined. Between the trimmed V and J ends, which lost 2 bases and 1 base, there was a span of 8 bases. Germline loops: CDR1 SEHNR, CDR2 FQNEAQ (reference sequence). The CDR3 sequence is 15 residues long. The CDR3 reads CASSLTSLNTGELFF. Written as DNA, the CDR3 is TGTGCCAGCAGCTTAACCTCCTTGAACACCGGGGAGCTGTTTTTT.

This chain connects TRBV3-1 (or the pseudogene TRBV3-2) to TRBJ2-7; TRBD2 matches 7 bases. The junction had 8 bases not matched to a gene; V was cut back by 1 base and J by 2 bases. Germline-derived CDR1 and CDR2 are LGHDT and YNNKEL (reference sequence). The CDR3 sequence is 16 residues long. This CDR3 reads CASSQASLAVTYEQYF. In nucleotides, the CDR3 is TGTGCCAGCAGCCAAGCGTCTCTAGCGGTTACCTACGAGCAGTACTTC.

The chain couples TRBV19 to TRBJ2-1, with a weak D call TRBD1 (7 bases). Germline CDR1 and CDR2: LNHDA and SQIVND (reference sequence). V was trimmed by 3 bases and J by 1 base, leaving 16 bases between them. This CDR3 is 17 amino acids long. The CDR3 nucleotides read TGTGCCAGTAGTATTCATCAGGGGGGAGCGTCCTACAATGAGCAGTTCTTC. Translating gives CASSIHQGGASYNEQFF.

The chain employs TRBV28 and TRBJ2-7; TRBD2 is a possible D gene (6 bases). Germline V CDR1 and CDR2: MDHEN, SYDVKM. The CDR3 spans 14 residues. Trimming stripped 10 bases from V and 2 bases from J, with 18 bases between. This CDR3 reads CATLRDSYTYEQYF. The DNA for the CDR3 is TGTGCCACCCTCAGGGACTCCTACACCTACGAGCAGTACTTC.

This chain joins TRBV19 and TRBJ2-7; D gene uncertain. Trimming cost V 5 bases and J 8 bases, with 10 bases left between them. The CDR3 is 11 residues long. Germline CDR1 and CDR2: LNHDA and SQIVND (reference sequence). CDR3 bases: TGTGCCAGTAGTGTGGGGAATCAGCAGTACTTC. This encodes CASSVGNQQYF.

The chain carries TRBV5-1 and TRBJ1-2; D not certain. The CDR3 extends over 12 amino acids. Germline V gives CDR1 SGHRS, CDR2 YFSETQ. V lost 5 bases and J 8 bases, leaving 13 bases between the germline ends. The CDR3, as DNA: TGCGCCAGCAGTACCGAAAGGGCAGGCTACACCTTC. It is translated as CASSTERAGYTF.

V and J are TRBV3-1 (or the pseudogene TRBV3-2) and TRBJ2-7; D possibly uses TRBD1 or TRBD2 (5 bases each). V lost 4 bases, J lost 5 bases, and 9 bases lay in between. This CDR3 comprises 12 residues. The germline V gene encodes CDR1 LGHDT and CDR2 YNNKEL (reference sequence). In DNA, the CDR3 is TGTGCCAGCAGCCCGGGGACCCACGAGCAGTACTTC. Protein product: CASSPGTHEQYF.

The chain employs TRBV10-2 and TRBJ2-7; no clear D. V lost 3 bases, J lost 4 bases, and 13 bases lay in between. The length of the CDR3 is 14 residues. Looked up from germline, CDR1 is WSHSY and CDR2 is SAAADI. The CDR3 reads CASSDPGRDYEQYF. In DNA form, the CDR3 reads TGCGCCAGCAGTGACCCGGGTCGAGATTACGAGCAGTACTTC.

The chain has TRBV9 and TRBJ2-5; perhaps D is TRBD1 or TRBD2 (6 bases each). Germline CDR1 SGDLS, CDR2 YYNGEE. V lost 0 bases and J lost 9, with 15 bases in between. This CDR3 is 14 amino acids long. CDR3 amino acids: CASSVAIWGAAQYF. The CDR3 region has the DNA TGTGCCAGCAGCGTAGCTATCTGGGGGGCGGCCCAGTACTTC.

J is TRBJ1-1 and V is TRBV15; D is ambiguous. CDR1 and CDR2 from the germline V gene are LNHNV and YYDKDF (reference sequence). The ends were cut back, 0 bases at V and 1 base at J, with 15 bases in the middle. The CDR3 runs 17 residues. The DNA for the CDR3 is TGTGCCACCAGCAGAGATTACGGGTTCGCGGGGAACACTGAAGCTTTCTTT. Its protein is CATSRDYGFAGNTEAFF.

CDR3 amino acids: CASRSYRGGNYGYTF. The CDR3 nucleotides are TGTGCCAGCAGATCGTACAGAGGGGGGAACTATGGCTACACCTTC. The chain carries TRBV2 and TRBJ1-2; D perhaps matches TRBD1 (6 bases). CDR3 size: 15 residues. Germline values: CDR1 SNHLY, CDR2 FYNNEI. Trimming removed 6 bases from V and 2 bases from J, with 16 bases in between. The entire variable domain, with the rest obtained from reference TRBV2 and TRBJ1-2, is as follows: EPEVTQTPSHQVTQMGQEVILRCVPISNHLYFYWYRQILGQKVEFLVSFYNNEISEKSEIFDDQFSVERPDGSNFTLKIRSTKLEDSAMYFCASRSYRGGNYGYTFGSGTRLTVV.

J is TRBJ2-2 and V is TRBV28, with 12 bases matching TRBD2. In germline, CDR1 is MDHEN, CDR2 SYDVKM. This CDR3 region has 15 residues. The junction had 1 base not matched to a gene; V was cut back by 2 bases and J by 6 bases. In nucleotides, the CDR3 is TGTGCCAGCAGTTTACTAGCGGGAGGGCCCGGGGAGCTGTTTTTT. Protein sequence: CASSLLAGGPGELFF.

The chain joins TRBV28 to TRBJ1-4; 7 nucleotides match TRBD1. The junction had 3 bases not matched to a gene; V was cut back by 8 bases and J by 3 bases. CDR1 and CDR2 from the germline V gene are MDHEN and SYDVKM. The CDR3 spans 13 residues. For the CDR3, the DNA is TGTGCCAGCGGGACAGTTTCTAATGAAAAACTGTTTTTT. Translated, it gives CASGTVSNEKLFF. The variable domain in full, with the rest retrieved from reference TRBV28 and TRBJ1-4, is DVKVTQSSRYLVKRTGEKVFLECVQDMDHENMFWYRQDPGLGLRLIYFSYDVKMKEKGDIPEGYSVSREKKERFSLILESASTNQTSMYLCASGTVSNEKLFFGSGTQLSVL.

The rearrangement joins TRBV11-2 to TRBJ2-7; D call uncertain. V lost 5 bases, J lost 3 bases, and 11 bases lay in between. CDR3 length: 13 amino acids. Germline CDR1 SGHAT, CDR2 FQNNGV. CDR3 in amino acids: CASSPTGGYEQYF. The CDR3 coding sequence is TGTGCCAGCAGCCCCACCGGCGGCTACGAGCAGTACTTC.

The rearrangement links TRBV5-1 to TRBJ1-2; weak D call: TRBD1 (5 bases). V shed 0 bases and J shed 3 bases, with 12 bases lying between them. CDR1 and CDR2 (germline): SGHRS, YFSETQ. This CDR3 comprises 15 residues. In nucleotides, the CDR3 is TGCGCCAGCAGCTTGGAATCCGGGGGAGACTATGGCTACACCTTC. This translates into CASSLESGGDYGYTF.

The chain recombines TRBV12-3 or TRBV12-4 with TRBJ2-7; TRBD2 might be the D (6 bases). The CDR3 runs 13 residues. Trimming took 6 bases from V and 5 from J, leaving 14 bases between them. CDR3 in amino acids: CASSGGVPNEQYF. The CDR3 DNA is TGTGCCAGCAGCGGAGGGGTCCCCAACGAGCAGTACTTC.

This chain uses TRBV7-3 with TRBJ2-3; D possibly corresponds to TRBD1 (5 bases). V gave up 4 bases and J gave up 7 bases, with 9 bases separating them. The CDR3 is 12 amino acids. The germline V gene has CDR1 SGHTA and CDR2 FQGTGA. CDR3 DNA: TGTGCCAGCAGCTCCGGACAACATACGCAGTATTTT. It codes for CASSSGQHTQYF.

In its sample, this clone was seen once. The chain recombines TRBV28 with TRBJ1-2; maybe TRBD1 (5 bases). The CDR3 is 14 amino acids. Germline V gives CDR1 MDHEN, CDR2 SYDVKM. V was clipped by 3 bases and J by 8 bases, with 16 bases between them. CDR3 in DNA: TGTGCCAGCAGTTTCCATGTCAGGGTGGAGGGCTACACCTTC. Translation gives CASSFHVRVEGYTF.

This clone was seen more than once but under ten times. CDR3 bases: TGTGCCTCCCGCCCGGACACCGGCTACGAGCAGTACTTC. Translated: CASRPDTGYEQYF. This chain uses TRBV12-3 or TRBV12-4 with TRBJ2-7, with TRBD1 as a possible D gene (5 bases). The CDR3 consists of 13 residues. V lost 11 bases, J lost 3 bases, and 17 bases lay in between.

This sequence joins TRBV5-1 and TRBJ2-7, with 11 nucleotides matching TRBD2. The CDR3 length is 16 residues. Germline lookup yields CDR1 SGHRS and CDR2 YFSETQ. V dropped 3 bases and J dropped 0; count of bases not matched to a gene: 5. Here the CDR3 reads CASSSTSGGSSYEQYF. The DNA for the CDR3 is TGCGCCAGCAGCTCCACTAGCGGGGGCTCCTCCTACGAGCAGTACTTC. Using reference TRBV5-1 and TRBJ2-7 for the parts outside the CDR3, the full variable domain is KAGVTQTPRYLIKTRGQQVTLSCSPISGHRSVSWYQQTPGQGLQFLFEYFSETQRNKGNFPGRFSGRQFSNSRSEMNVSTLELGDSALYLCASSSTSGGSSYEQYFGPGTRLTVT.

This clone was found a few times. The V gene is TRBV30, the J gene TRBJ1-5; D might be TRBD1 (6 bases). The CDR3 extends over 17 amino acids. Germline V CDR1 and CDR2: GTSNPN, SVGIG (reference sequence). V shed 4 bases and J shed 0 bases, with 19 bases lying between them. Here the CDR3 reads CAWTDRMTGYSNQPQHF. The CDR3 DNA sequence: TGTGCCTGGACCGACCGGATGACAGGCTATAGCAATCAGCCCCAGCATTTT.